This T cell receptor beta chain is drawn from a study of T cells in Graves' hyperthyroidism and ophthalmopathy. Using RNA transcripts as the source, TCR beta CDR3 regions were amplified. Initially, a first-round RT-PCR of the TCR CDR3 employed the HTBI primer set. MiXCR was run by TCRdb on the multiplex PCR reads, yielding one entry per CDR3 protein. The sample shows hundreds of thousands of distinct CDR3 sequences, more than 15% of them seen only once. Germline V gene lookup returns CDR1 SEHNR and CDR2 FQNEAQ (reference sequence). V lost 8 bases to trimming and J lost 5 bases, with 15 bases between them. The CDR3 runs 13 residues. This clonotype was recorded a few times.

V and J are TRBV7-9 and TRBJ2-5; D gene ambiguous. Sequenced material: blood. The TCR originated in a woman aged 18 to 35 with Graves' hyperthyroidism. The CDR3 is CASAAGVRETQYF. The CDR3 nucleotides are TGTGCCAGCGCTGCTGGGGTACGGGAGACCCAGTACTTC. Drawing the rest from reference TRBV7-9 and TRBJ2-5, the complete variable domain is DTGVSQNPRHKITKRGQNVTFRCDPISEHNRLYWYRQTLGQGPEFLTYFQNEAQLEKSRLLSDRFSAERPKGSFSTLEIQRTEQGDSAMYLCASAAGVRETQYFGPGTRLLVL.